A single sample is the source of the 5 T cell receptor beta chains below, sequenced in a study of regulatory T cells in long-lasting Graves disease. The sample's time point: persistent/refractory GD, antithyroid drugs over 5 years with positive TRAb. From RNA extracted from PBMCs, the TCR library was made. For TCR beta, libraries came from iRepertoire HTBI primers and Arm-PCR of CDR3 regions. TCRdb redid the calling of the multiplex PCR reads with MiXCR, one entry per CDR3 protein. The top ten clones hold around 12% of a sample with hundreds of thousands of distinct CDR3 sequences, 22% of them seen once. Sequencing was performed on peripheral blood mononuclear cells (PBMCs), taken when the disease was refractory, from a patient treated with antithyroid drugs. Receptor source: a female donor with Graves disease.

This clonotype was recorded at least ten times. The chain uses TRBV6-1 and TRBJ1-2; no clear D gene. This CDR3 is 15 amino acids long. Trimming took 3 bases from V and 4 from J, leaving 15 bases between them. CDR1 is MNHNS and CDR2 is SASEGT in the germline V gene. CDR3 residues: CASSDKALGFYGYTF. The CDR3, as DNA: TGTGCCAGCAGTGATAAAGCGTTGGGGTTCTATGGCTACACCTTC.

This clonotype appeared many times. The chain combines TRBV7-2 with TRBJ1-2; D may be TRBD1 (5 bases). With 5 bases removed from V and 4 bases from J, the gap between germline ends came to 14 bases. CDR3 length equals 14 residues. The V gene's germline CDR1 is SGHTA and CDR2 FQGNSA. CDR3 in amino acids: CASSNPPGPYGYTF. In DNA, the CDR3 is TGTGCCAGCAGCAACCCACCGGGACCCTATGGCTACACCTTC.

This chain links TRBV9 with TRBJ1-3; D is uncertain. This CDR3 has 14 amino acids. The V and J ends lost 3 bases and 0 bases respectively, with 7 bases between them. The germline CDR1 and CDR2 sequences are SGDLS and YYNGEE. CDR3 nucleotide sequence: TGTGCCAGCAGCGAATTCGGCTCTGGAAACACCATATATTTT. Encoded protein: CASSEFGSGNTIYF. Drawing the rest from reference TRBV9 and TRBJ1-3, the complete variable domain is DSGVTQTPKHLITATGQRVTLRCSPRSGDLSVYWYQQSLDQGLQFLIQYYNGEERAKGNILERFSAQQFPDLHSELNLSSLELGDSALYFCASSEFGSGNTIYFGEGSWLTVV.

The J gene is TRBJ2-2, the V gene TRBV20-1; 15 positions match TRBD2. Germline V gives CDR1 DFQATT, CDR2 SNEGSKA (reference sequence). J gave up 1 base and V 4 bases, and 4 bases lay outside the gene matches. The CDR3 loop spans 17 amino acids. Here the CDR3 DNA reads TGCAGTGCTACTCTGGGACTAGCGGGGGGGAACACCGGGGAGCTGTTTTTT. Translation: CSATLGLAGGNTGELFF.

The chain links TRBV7-9 to TRBJ2-3; D remains unclear. With 5 bases removed from V and 0 bases from J, the gap between germline ends came to 9 bases. Per germline, CDR1 SEHNR and CDR2 FQNEAQ (reference sequence). The CDR3 covers 14 residues. The CDR3 DNA reads TGTGCCAGCAGCAGGGTGGGTAGCACAGATACGCAGTATTTT. It translates to CASSRVGSTDTQYF.